The entry below gives a single T cell receptor beta chain sequence along with its context. Its target is unknown. PCR employed 60 Vbeta and 13 Jbeta primers. Measured with immunoSEQ multiplex PCR; TCRdb has only the in-frame clones, and not every one. The repertoire consists of approximately 120,000 clones, with roughly 80% occurring once and the leading ten covering 1% to 1.5%. This sample stems from a study of cytomegalovirus exposure and HLA in healthy donors. Study-wide findings and caveats: Fewer N-insertions (relative to the roughly 700-donor mean) were reportedly seen in an Asian-associated ancestry cluster in a later analysis. A link between a missense DCLRE1C variant and TCR beta V- and J-gene trimming emerged from a later analysis. Cytomegalovirus-associated TCR beta chains were listed, numbering more than 150.

V lost 1 base and J lost 4; bases outside the gene matches: 8. Germline V gene data show CDR1 as SGDLS and CDR2 as YYNGEE. CDR3 length: 16 residues. The V call is TRBV9, the J call TRBJ2-1; TRBD2 matches at 7 bases. Sequencing was carried out using PBMCs. The receptor was isolated from a man aged 45-65 years in good health and CMV-seronegative. The CDR3 sequence: CASSVLSSGVYNEQFF. CDR3 coding DNA: TGTGCCAGCAGCGTATTATCTAGCGGAGTTTACAATGAGCAGTTCTTC.